The 7 T cell receptor beta chains in this list originate from one sample, sequenced in a study of technical replicates of blood from a few donors. TCRdb's copy holds only in-frame clones and misses some; the assay was immunoSEQ multiplex PCR. The data hold under 85,000 clones, with 80% to 95% observed a single time. The sequencing sample was made of T cells isolated from PBMCs. The receptors were sampled from a human donor in good health.

The genes are TRBV7-3 and TRBJ2-7; 9 positions match TRBD2. With 2 bases clipped from V and 0 bases from J, the junction kept 5 bases outside the gene matches. There are 16 residues in the CDR3. CDR1 and CDR2 from the germline V gene are SGHTA and FQGTGA. CDR3 bases: TGTGCCAGCAGCTTACAGGGTAGCGGGAGCTCCTACGAGCAGTACTTC. Protein: CASSLQGSGSSYEQYF.

The chain is built from TRBV2 and TRBJ2-7; TRBD2 matches at 7 bases. CDR1 is SNHLY and CDR2 is FYNNEI in the germline V gene. The V and J ends lost 6 bases and 1 base, in that order; junction bases with no gene match: 6. There are 14 residues in the CDR3. In nucleotides, the CDR3 is TGTGCCAGCAGGGGACTAAAGGGGTCCTACGAGCAGTACTTC. It yields the protein CASRGLKGSYEQYF.

The rearrangement uses TRBV29-1 and TRBJ2-1, with 12 bases that match TRBD1. Unmatched junction bases numbered 10, after V lost 3 bases and J lost 7 bases. The CDR3 contains 16 residues. CDR1 and CDR2 from the germline V gene are SQVTM and ANQGSEA. The DNA of the CDR3 is TGCAGCGTTGATGACACCGGGACAGGGGGCTTAAATGAGCAGTTCTTC. Translating gives CSVDDTGTGGLNEQFF.

This chain joins TRBV19 and TRBJ1-2, with D perhaps TRBD1 (5 bases). Between the trimmed V and J ends, which lost 5 bases and 3 bases, there was a span of 13 bases. From germline, CDR1 is LNHDA and CDR2 SQIVND (reference sequence). The CDR3 has 14 residues. The CDR3 DNA reads as TGTGCCAGTAGTCTCCTGACAGCCCACTATGGCTACACCTTC. Amino acids: CASSLLTAHYGYTF.

The chain has TRBV9 and TRBJ2-1, with TRBD1 matching over 9 bases. V shed 3 bases and J 7 bases; nucleotides not matched to a gene: 5. The CDR3 consists of 14 residues. Germline V CDR1 and CDR2: SGDLS, YYNGEE. The chain's CDR3 is CASSALTGGNEQFF. The CDR3 DNA reads as TGTGCCAGCAGCGCCCTGACAGGGGGGAATGAGCAGTTCTTC.

The sample holds one count of this clone. The chain recombines TRBV28 with TRBJ2-1, with TRBD1 matching 9 bases. With V trimmed by 8 bases and J by 2 bases, 4 bases remained unmatched. The CDR3 is made up of 14 amino acids. CDR1 is MDHEN and CDR2 is SYDVKM in the germline V gene. DNA for the CDR3: TGTGCCAGCTGGAGACAGGGGGCCTACAATGAGCAGTTCTTC. It yields the protein CASWRQGAYNEQFF. Full variable domain (rest looked up from reference TRBV28 and TRBJ2-1): DVKVTQSSRYLVKRTGEKVFLECVQDMDHENMFWYRQDPGLGLRLIYFSYDVKMKEKGDIPEGYSVSREKKERFSLILESASTNQTSMYLCASWRQGAYNEQFFGPGTRLTVL.

The sample holds one count of this clone. The rearrangement joins TRBV5-1 to TRBJ2-7; 15 bases line up with TRBD2. The CDR3 totals 17 residues. Trimming took 4 bases from V and 6 from J; bases not matched to a gene: 11. CDR1 and CDR2 (germline): SGHRS, YFSETQ. CDR3 protein: CASSTGLAGGGYTEQYF. CDR3 coding DNA: TGCGCCAGCAGCACAGGACTAGCGGGAGGGGGGTATACCGAGCAGTACTTC.